A selection of T cell receptor beta chains follows, all from one sample in a study of human T cells and chemical hapten exposure. TCRdb re-called the RACE reads with MiXCR, one entry per CDR3 protein. The repertoire consists of more than 80,000 distinct CDR3 sequences, with around 12% occurring once and the leading ten covering 1.6%. The material sequenced was whole blood, taken in connection with sensitization to the hapten diphenylcyclopropenone (DPC). All receptors derive from a woman aged 45 to 65 with alopecia areata. Some clones in this sample may be carry-over from other donors' samples. CDR3s include the opening cysteine and the closing phenylalanine or tryptophan.

J gene: TRBJ1-1; V gene: TRBV6-4; CDR3 protein: CASSTRLDTEAFF
J gene: TRBJ2-6; V gene: TRBV20-1; CDR3 protein: CSARANGGGANVLTF
J gene: TRBJ1-6; V gene: TRBV28; CDR3 protein: CASSLSQVNSPLHF
J gene: TRBJ2-7; V gene: TRBV10-3; CDR3 protein: CAIGTQDTYEQYF
J gene: TRBJ2-7; V gene: TRBV5-1; CDR3 protein: CASSMGLAASSEEQYF
J gene: TRBJ1-5; V gene: TRBV19; CDR3 protein: CASSIAPGVGQPQHF
J gene: TRBJ1-2; V gene: TRBV29-1; CDR3 protein: CSVEAGLRSYTF
J gene: TRBJ2-5; V gene: TRBV7-8; CDR3 protein: CASRRTWTSGAKSNSTQYF
J gene: TRBJ1-1; V gene: TRBV12-3/TRBV12-4; CDR3 protein: CASSMIEPTTEAFF
J gene: TRBJ1-2; V gene: TRBV18; CDR3 protein: CASSPLNYQGNGYTF
J gene: TRBJ1-4; V gene: TRBV10-3; CDR3 protein: CAISESGRTNEKLFF
J gene: TRBJ2-6; V gene: TRBV5-1; CDR3 protein: CASSLFAGPGANVLTF
J gene: TRBJ2-7; V gene: TRBV9; CDR3 protein: CASSPESYEQYF
J gene: TRBJ2-7; V gene: TRBV20-1; CDR3 protein: CSARDFSSYEQYF
J gene: TRBJ1-1; V gene: TRBV11-1; CDR3 protein: CASRRGGAEAFF
J gene: TRBJ1-1; V gene: TRBV7-2; CDR3 protein: CASSLEYSSEAFF
J gene: TRBJ1-2; V gene: TRBV13; CDR3 protein: CASSPQGGGLYGYTF
J gene: TRBJ1-3; V gene: TRBV7-9; CDR3 protein: CASRNRWGDSGNTIYF
J gene: TRBJ2-3; V gene: TRBV24-1; CDR3 protein: CATSDEGQNTDTQYF
J gene: TRBJ2-1; V gene: TRBV7-2; CDR3 protein: CGSSPAGTSLNEQFF
J gene: TRBJ1-5; V gene: TRBV29-1; CDR3 protein: CSVAGQNQPQHF
J gene: TRBJ1-5; V gene: TRBV28; CDR3 protein: CASSLSGLGNQPQHF
J gene: TRBJ2-3; V gene: TRBV2; CDR3 protein: CASRTGLANTDTQYF
J gene: TRBJ2-1; V gene: TRBV11-2; CDR3 protein: CASSLERTLTGPFF
J gene: TRBJ2-2; V gene: TRBV10-3; CDR3 protein: CAISGYPNTGELFF
J gene: TRBJ1-1; V gene: TRBV18; CDR3 protein: CASSQPGNQNTEAFF
J gene: TRBJ2-1; V gene: TRBV11-2; CDR3 protein: CASSLGYESFEQFF
J gene: TRBJ1-1; V gene: TRBV28; CDR3 protein: CAVNGRAQGTEAFF
J gene: TRBJ1-3; V gene: TRBV28; CDR3 protein: CASSRRQGFKDGNTIYF